This TCR beta chain was found in a study of CD4 and CD8 cells across lung adenocarcinoma regions. TCRdb itself ran the PCR reads through MiXCR, one entry per CDR3 protein. The table has approximately 24,000 distinct CDR3 sequences, 53% seen once. Germline V gene sequence: CDR1 DFQATT, CDR2 SNEGSKA (reference sequence). The CDR3 sequence is 13 residues long. The patients had localized lung adenocarcinoma, a non-small cell subtype. The clonotype comes from a male donor with lung adenocarcinoma. The CD4 and CD8 labels of this study may be unreliable. The V gene is TRBV20-1, the J gene TRBJ2-5, with unresolved D. The end of the DNA aligns better with TRBJ2-3, so the J call may be wrong. The source material was CD8+ T cells from the center of a lung tumor. CDR3 region: CSKKGPGTDTQYF. CDR3 bases: TGCAGCAAAAAGGGCCCTGGCACAGATACGCAGTATTTT.